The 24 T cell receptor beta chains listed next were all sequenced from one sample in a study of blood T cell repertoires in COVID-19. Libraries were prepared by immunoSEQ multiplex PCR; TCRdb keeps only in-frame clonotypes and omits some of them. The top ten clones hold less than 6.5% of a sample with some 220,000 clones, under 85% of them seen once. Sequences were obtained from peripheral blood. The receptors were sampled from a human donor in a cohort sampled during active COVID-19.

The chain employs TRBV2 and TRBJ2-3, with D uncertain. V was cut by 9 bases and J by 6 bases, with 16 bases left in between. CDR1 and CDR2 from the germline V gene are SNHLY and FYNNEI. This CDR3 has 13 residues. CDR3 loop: CASNVRLGDTQYF. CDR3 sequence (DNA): TGTGCCAGTAACGTCCGGCTCGGGGATACGCAGTATTTT.

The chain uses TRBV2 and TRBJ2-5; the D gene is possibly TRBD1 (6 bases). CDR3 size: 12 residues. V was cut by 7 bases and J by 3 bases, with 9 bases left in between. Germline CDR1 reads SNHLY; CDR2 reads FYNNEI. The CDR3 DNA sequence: TGTGCCAGCAAAGGACAGAAAGAGACCCAGTACTTC. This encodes CASKGQKETQYF. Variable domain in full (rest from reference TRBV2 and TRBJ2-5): EPEVTQTPSHQVTQMGQEVILRCVPISNHLYFYWYRQILGQKVEFLVSFYNNEISEKSEIFDDQFSVERPDGSNFTLKIRSTKLEDSAMYFCASKGQKETQYFGPGTRLLVL.

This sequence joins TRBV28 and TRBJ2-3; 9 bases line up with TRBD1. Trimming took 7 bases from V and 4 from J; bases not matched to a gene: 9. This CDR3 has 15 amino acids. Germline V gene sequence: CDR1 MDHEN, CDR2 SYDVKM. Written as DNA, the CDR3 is TGTGCCAGCATCCCCCGGGACAGGGCCCCAGATACGCAGTATTTT. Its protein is CASIPRDRAPDTQYF.

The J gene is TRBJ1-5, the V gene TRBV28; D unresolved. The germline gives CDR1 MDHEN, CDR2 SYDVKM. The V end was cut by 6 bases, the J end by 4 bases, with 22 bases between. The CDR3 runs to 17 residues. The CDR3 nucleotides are TGTGCCAGCAGGTTAGGGAAGCGGGTTGCTAGTAATCAGCCCCAGCATTTT. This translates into CASRLGKRVASNQPQHF.

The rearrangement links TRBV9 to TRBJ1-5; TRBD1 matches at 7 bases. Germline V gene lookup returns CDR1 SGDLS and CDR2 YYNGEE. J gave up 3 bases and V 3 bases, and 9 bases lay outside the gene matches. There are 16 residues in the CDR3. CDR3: CASSASGTADNQPQHF. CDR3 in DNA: TGTGCCAGCAGCGCCTCCGGGACAGCCGACAATCAGCCCCAGCATTTT.

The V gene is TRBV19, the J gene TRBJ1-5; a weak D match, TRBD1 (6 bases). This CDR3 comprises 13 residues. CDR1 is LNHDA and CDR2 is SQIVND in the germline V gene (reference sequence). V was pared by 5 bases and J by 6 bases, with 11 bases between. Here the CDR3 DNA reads TGTGCCAGTAGTTTCACAGGGATTCAGCCCCAGCATTTT. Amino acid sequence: CASSFTGIQPQHF. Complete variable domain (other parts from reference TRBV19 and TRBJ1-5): DGGITQSPKYLFRKEGQNVTLSCEQNLNHDAMYWYRQDPGQGLRLIYYSQIVNDFQKGDIAEGYSVSREKKESFPLTVTSAQKNPTAFYLCASSFTGIQPQHFGDGTRLSIL.

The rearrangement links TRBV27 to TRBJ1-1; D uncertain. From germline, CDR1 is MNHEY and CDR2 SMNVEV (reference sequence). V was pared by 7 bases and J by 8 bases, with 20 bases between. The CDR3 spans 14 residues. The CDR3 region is CASNWGVGSREAFF. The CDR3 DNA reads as TGTGCCAGCAACTGGGGAGTGGGGTCCCGAGAAGCTTTCTTT.

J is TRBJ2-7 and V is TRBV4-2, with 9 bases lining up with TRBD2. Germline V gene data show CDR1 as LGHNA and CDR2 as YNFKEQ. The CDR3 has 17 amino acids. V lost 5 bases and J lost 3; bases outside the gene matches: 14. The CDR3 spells CASSTPPYSGSGYEQYF. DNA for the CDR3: TGTGCCAGCAGCACACCCCCATATAGCGGGAGCGGCTACGAGCAGTACTTC.

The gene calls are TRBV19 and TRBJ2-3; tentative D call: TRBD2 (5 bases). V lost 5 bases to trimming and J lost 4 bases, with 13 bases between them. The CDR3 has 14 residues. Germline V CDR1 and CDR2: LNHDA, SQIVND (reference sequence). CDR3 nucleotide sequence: TGTGCCAGTAGTTCCGGCGGGCTCTCAGATACGCAGTATTTT. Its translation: CASSSGGLSDTQYF.

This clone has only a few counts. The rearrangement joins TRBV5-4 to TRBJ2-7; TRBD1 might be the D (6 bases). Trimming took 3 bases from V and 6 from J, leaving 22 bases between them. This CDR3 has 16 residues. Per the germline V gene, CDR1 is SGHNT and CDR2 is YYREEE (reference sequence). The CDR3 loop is CASSSPTRGFSLEQYF. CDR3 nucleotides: TGTGCCAGCAGCTCCCCTACCAGGGGCTTTTCACTCGAGCAGTACTTC.

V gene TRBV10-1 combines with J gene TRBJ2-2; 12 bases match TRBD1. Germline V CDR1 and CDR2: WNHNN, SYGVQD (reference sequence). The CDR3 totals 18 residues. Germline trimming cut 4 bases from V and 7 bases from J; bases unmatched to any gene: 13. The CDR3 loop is CASSASGTGGHDGGELFF. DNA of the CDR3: TGCGCCAGCAGTGCATCCGGGACAGGGGGCCACGATGGCGGGGAGCTGTTTTTT.

The CDR3 nucleotides read TGTGCCAGCAGTCTAATCGGGGGGCAGGGCTACGAGCAGTACTTC. This translates into CASSLIGGQGYEQYF. The genes are TRBV28 and TRBJ2-7, with a tentative D call TRBD2 (7 bases). CDR3 length: 15 amino acids. The V gene lost 5 bases and the J gene lost 3 bases, with 17 bases spanning the gap. Germline-derived CDR1 and CDR2 are MDHEN and SYDVKM.

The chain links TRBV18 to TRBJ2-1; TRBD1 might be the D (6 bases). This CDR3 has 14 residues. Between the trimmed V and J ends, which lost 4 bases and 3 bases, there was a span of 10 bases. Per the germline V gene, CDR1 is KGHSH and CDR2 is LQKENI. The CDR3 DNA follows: TGTGCCAGCTCACTACAGGGTGACTACAATGAGCAGTTCTTC. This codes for CASSLQGDYNEQFF.

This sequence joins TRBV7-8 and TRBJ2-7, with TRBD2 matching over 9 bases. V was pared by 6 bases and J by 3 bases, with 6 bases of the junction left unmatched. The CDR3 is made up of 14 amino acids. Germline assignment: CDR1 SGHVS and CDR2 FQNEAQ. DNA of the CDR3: TGTGCCAGCAGGGAGGGACTAGCTTTCTACGAGCAGTACTTC. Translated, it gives CASREGLAFYEQYF. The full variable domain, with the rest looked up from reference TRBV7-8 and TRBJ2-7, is GAGVSQSPRYKVAKRGQDVALRCDPISGHVSLFWYQQALGQGPEFLTYFQNEAQLDKSGLPSDRFFAERPEGSVSTLKIQRTQQEDSAVYLCASREGLAFYEQYFGPGTRLTVT.

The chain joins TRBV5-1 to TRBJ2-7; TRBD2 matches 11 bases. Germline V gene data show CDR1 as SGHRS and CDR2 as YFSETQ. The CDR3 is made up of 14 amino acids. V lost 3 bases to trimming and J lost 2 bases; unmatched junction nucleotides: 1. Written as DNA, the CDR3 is TGCGCCAGCAGCTCGACTAGCGGGACCTACGAGCAGTACTTC. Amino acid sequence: CASSSTSGTYEQYF.

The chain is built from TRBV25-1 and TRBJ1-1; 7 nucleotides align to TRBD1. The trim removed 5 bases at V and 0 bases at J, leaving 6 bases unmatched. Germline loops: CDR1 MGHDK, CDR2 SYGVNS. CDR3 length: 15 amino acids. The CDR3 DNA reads TGTGCCAGCAGTCGACAGGGAGGAATGAACACTGAAGCTTTCTTT. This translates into CASSRQGGMNTEAFF. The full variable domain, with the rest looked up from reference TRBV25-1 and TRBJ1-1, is EADIYQTPRYLVIGTGKKITLECSQTMGHDKMYWYQQDPGMELHLIHYSYGVNSTEKGDLSSESTVSRIRTEHFPLTLESARPSHTSQYLCASSRQGGMNTEAFFGQGTRLTVV.

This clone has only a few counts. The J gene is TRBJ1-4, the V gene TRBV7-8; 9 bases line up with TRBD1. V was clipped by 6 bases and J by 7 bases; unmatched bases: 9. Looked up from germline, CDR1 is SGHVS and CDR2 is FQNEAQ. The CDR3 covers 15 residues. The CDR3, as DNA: TGTGCCAGCAGAGAAAGGGACAGGGTCTTTGAAAAACTGTTTTTT. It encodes CASRERDRVFEKLFF.

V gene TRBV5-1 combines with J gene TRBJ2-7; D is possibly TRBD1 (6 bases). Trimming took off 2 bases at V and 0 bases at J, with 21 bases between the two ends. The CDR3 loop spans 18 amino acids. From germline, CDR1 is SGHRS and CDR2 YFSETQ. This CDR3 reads CASSLEGGNWEYSYEQYF. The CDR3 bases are TGCGCCAGCAGCTTAGAAGGGGGTAACTGGGAATACTCCTACGAGCAGTACTTC. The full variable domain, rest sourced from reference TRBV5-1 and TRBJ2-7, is KAGVTQTPRYLIKTRGQQVTLSCSPISGHRSVSWYQQTPGQGLQFLFEYFSETQRNKGNFPGRFSGRQFSNSRSEMNVSTLELGDSALYLCASSLEGGNWEYSYEQYFGPGTRLTVT.

For the CDR3, the DNA is TGCGCCAGCAGCTTTGGTTCACAGGGGAAGGCTGGCTACACCTTC. It translates to CASSFGSQGKAGYTF. The rearrangement links TRBV5-1 to TRBJ1-2; TRBD1 matches at 7 bases. The J segment lost 7 bases and the V segment lost 2 bases, leaving 11 bases of the junction unmatched. Per germline, CDR1 SGHRS and CDR2 YFSETQ. The CDR3 totals 15 residues.

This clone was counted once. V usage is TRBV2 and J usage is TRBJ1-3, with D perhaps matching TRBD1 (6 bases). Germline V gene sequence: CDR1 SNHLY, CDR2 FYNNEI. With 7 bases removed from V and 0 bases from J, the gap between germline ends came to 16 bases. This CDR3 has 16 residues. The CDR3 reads CASKGVGLNSGNTIYF. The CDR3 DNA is TGTGCCAGCAAGGGGGTGGGCCTAAACTCTGGAAACACCATATATTTT. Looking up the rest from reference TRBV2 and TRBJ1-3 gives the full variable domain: EPEVTQTPSHQVTQMGQEVILRCVPISNHLYFYWYRQILGQKVEFLVSFYNNEISEKSEIFDDQFSVERPDGSNFTLKIRSTKLEDSAMYFCASKGVGLNSGNTIYFGEGSWLTVV.

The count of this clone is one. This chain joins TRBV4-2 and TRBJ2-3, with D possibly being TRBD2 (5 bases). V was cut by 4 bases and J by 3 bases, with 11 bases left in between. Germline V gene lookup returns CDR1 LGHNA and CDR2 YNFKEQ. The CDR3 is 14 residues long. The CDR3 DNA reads TGTGCCAGCAGCCCCAGGACTGAAACAGATACGCAGTATTTT. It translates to CASSPRTETDTQYF.

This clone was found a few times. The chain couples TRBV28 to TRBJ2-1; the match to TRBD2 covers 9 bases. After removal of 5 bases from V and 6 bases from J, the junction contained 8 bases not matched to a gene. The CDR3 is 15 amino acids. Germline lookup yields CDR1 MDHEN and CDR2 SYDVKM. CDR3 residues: CASSPLGLAFNEQFF. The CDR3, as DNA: TGTGCCAGCAGTCCGCTGGGACTAGCTTTCAATGAGCAGTTCTTC.

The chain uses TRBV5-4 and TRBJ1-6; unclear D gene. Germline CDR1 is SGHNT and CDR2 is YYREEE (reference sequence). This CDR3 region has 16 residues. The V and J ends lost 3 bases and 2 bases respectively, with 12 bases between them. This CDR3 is CASSSSVVTYNSPLHF. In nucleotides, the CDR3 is TGTGCCAGCAGCTCGTCTGTAGTAACCTATAATTCACCCCTCCACTTT.

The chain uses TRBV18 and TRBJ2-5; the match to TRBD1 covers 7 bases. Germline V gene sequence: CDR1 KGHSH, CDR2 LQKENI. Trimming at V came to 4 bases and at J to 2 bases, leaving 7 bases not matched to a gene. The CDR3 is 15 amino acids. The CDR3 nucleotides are TGTGCCAGCTCACTGTGGACAGGTCGACAAGAGACCCAGTACTTC. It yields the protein CASSLWTGRQETQYF.